This T cell receptor beta chain was retrieved from a study of memory CD4+ T cells and cytomegalovirus serostatus. Study summary: Donors were healthy Belgian adults, several CMV seropositive and about two dozen seronegative.

Single viable CD3+CD4+CD8-CD45RO+ cells were sorted as the memory CD4+ T cells. Original data processing: Out-of-frame sequences were removed, leaving roughly 2.1 million distinct TCRbeta sequences. Sequenced by immunoSEQ multiplex PCR; TCRdb stores in-frame clones only, minus some. That table furnishes V, J and clone size, whereas the DNA furnished D and trimming. This repertoire shows under 75,000 clones, around three quarters found once; its top ten account for approximately 0.53%. Sequenced input: memory CD4+ T cells from blood. The sequence derives from an adult in good health and CMV-seronegative. Some clones in this sample may be carry-over from other donors' samples.

The CDR3: CAWKKYSSLFYEQYF. The CDR3 DNA follows: TGTGCCTGGAAAAAGTACAGTAGCCTATTCTACGAGCAGTACTTC. The chain couples TRBV30 to TRBJ2-7; D remains unclear. This CDR3 is built from 15 residues. Germline V gives CDR1 GTSNPN, CDR2 SVGIG (reference sequence). Between the trimmed V and J ends, which lost 4 bases and 3 bases, there was a span of 19 bases.